This TCR beta chain originates from a study of blood T cell repertoires in COVID-19. Authors' methods: Estimates of nucleated cell counts were drawn from the amplification of reference gene primers. The data were produced by immunoSEQ multiplex PCR, yet TCRdb's version contains in-frame clones alone and is incomplete. The DNA was the basis for D and trimming; V, J and clone size are from that table. The sample contains about 110,000 clones, about four fifths of which appear only once. CDR1 and CDR2 from the germline V gene are LNHNV and YYDKDF (reference sequence). The CDR3 extends over 14 amino acids. Trimming removed 3 bases at V and 7 bases at J, with 13 bases between.

The source of this sequence is a woman aged 70-85 years with acute or convalescent COVID-19. The genes are TRBV15 and TRBJ2-4; possible D gene TRBD1, 6 bases. Sample: peripheral blood. DNA for the CDR3: TGTGCCACCAGCAGTGATGGACAGTCGAACATTCAGTACTTC. This codes for CATSSDGQSNIQYF.